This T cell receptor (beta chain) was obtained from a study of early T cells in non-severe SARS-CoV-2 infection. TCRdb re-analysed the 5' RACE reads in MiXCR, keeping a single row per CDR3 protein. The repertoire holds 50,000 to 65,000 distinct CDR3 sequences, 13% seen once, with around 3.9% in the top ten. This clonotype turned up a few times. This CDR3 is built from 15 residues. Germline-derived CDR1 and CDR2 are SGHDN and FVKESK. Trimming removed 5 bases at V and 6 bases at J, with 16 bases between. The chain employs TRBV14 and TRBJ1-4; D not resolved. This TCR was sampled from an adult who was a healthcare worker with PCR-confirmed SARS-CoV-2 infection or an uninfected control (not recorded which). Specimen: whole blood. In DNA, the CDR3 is TGTGCCAGCAGCGGTCCGCGGGGTGGATATGAAAAACTGTTTTTT. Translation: CASSGPRGGYEKLFF.